This T cell receptor beta chain comes out of a study of blood T cell repertoires in COVID-19. Study summary: Acute and convalescent COVID-19 samples came from the United States, Italy and Spain. Nucleic acid was either cDNA or gDNA, and it came from T cells, B-cell-depleted T cells, or PBMCs.

As processed by the authors: Estimates of nucleated cell counts were drawn from the amplification of reference gene primers. Repertoires were generated with immunoSEQ multiplex PCR, while TCRdb's copy carries only in-frame clones and drops some. V and J calls and clone size are copied from that table; D and trimming were computed from the DNA. Of approximately 160,000 clones listed, around 82% were seen once; the top ten hold roughly 1.3%. Unmatched junction bases numbered 4, after V lost 3 bases and J lost 0 bases. Germline V lookup: CDR1 LGHNA, CDR2 YNFKEQ. The length of the CDR3 is 17 residues. Sequencing used peripheral blood. This chain connects TRBV4-2 to TRBJ2-3; 12 bases line up with TRBD2. The receptor comes from a man aged 55 to 70 who had recovered from COVID-19. In nucleotides, the CDR3 is TGTGCCAGCAGCCAGGGACTAGCGGGTACTAGCACAGATACGCAGTATTTT. This encodes CASSQGLAGTSTDTQYF.